The T cell receptor beta chain described here comes from a study of identical twins. MiXCR, run by TCRdb on the 5' RACE reads, gives a single entry per CDR3 protein. The sample records some 1,700,000 distinct CDR3 sequences, roughly 35% being singletons. The CDR3 covers 16 residues. Per germline, CDR1 SGHRS and CDR2 YFSETQ. V lost 0 bases and J 0 bases, leaving 12 bases between the germline ends. This clonotype was detected a few times. This TCR was sampled from a newborn girl in good health. The V call is TRBV5-1, the J call TRBJ2-5, with D possibly matching TRBD1 (5 bases). Sequences were obtained from cord blood. The CDR3 sequence: CASSLGPRQYQETQYF. CDR3 coding DNA: TGCGCCAGCAGCTTGGGCCCACGACAGTACCAAGAGACCCAGTACTTC.